Below, 32 T cell receptor beta chains from the same sample are listed, as sequenced in a study of blood T cells in healthy people across ages. A second PCR of 7 to 11 cycles used a sample-barcoded 5' primer and a J-beta primer mix. TCRdb used MiXCR to reprocess the 5' RACE reads, holding one entry per CDR3 protein. This sample has 1.5 million to 1.8 million distinct CDR3 sequences, with 42% found just once. What was sequenced was blood. The source is a woman younger than 30 in good health.

The chain combines TRBV15 with TRBJ1-4; no clear D gene. Trimming shortened V by 2 bases and J by 13 bases, and 14 bases separated the two germline ends. The length of the CDR3 is 13 residues. Germline CDR1 reads LNHNV; CDR2 reads YYDKDF (reference sequence). The CDR3 DNA sequence: TGTGCCACCAGCAGATCTGACAAGTCAGTACTGTTTTTT. Protein: CATSRSDKSVLFF.

A remark on this clonotype: It may be a read error: a sequence one base away is much more abundant. The V gene is TRBV3-1, the J gene TRBJ2-1, with D perhaps TRBD1 or TRBD2 (7 bases each). Germline CDR1 reads LGHDT; CDR2 reads YNNKEL (reference sequence). V was pared by 5 bases and J by 6 bases, with 20 bases between. The CDR3 is 16 residues long. CDR3 sequence: CASSFPTSRGANEQFF. In DNA, the CDR3 is TGTGCCAGCAGCTTCCCGACTAGCAGGGGGGCCAATGAGCAGTTCTTC.

This clonotype has only a few counts. The rearrangement uses TRBV10-3 and TRBJ2-5, with 10 bases lining up with TRBD1. CDR1 is ENHRY and CDR2 is SYGVKD in the germline V gene. The CDR3 extends over 16 amino acids. Trimming took 5 bases from V and 0 from J; bases not matched to a gene: 6. CDR3: CAISTPGQGHQETQYF. CDR3 DNA: TGTGCCATCAGTACCCCGGGACAGGGGCACCAAGAGACCCAGTACTTC.

As concerns this clonotype: A clone one base away is much larger, so this may be a read error. The rearrangement joins TRBV9 to TRBJ1-2, with D hard to call. The CDR3 is made up of 15 amino acids. The germline CDR1 and CDR2 sequences are SGDLS and YYNGEE. CDR3 region: CACSVRQDANYGYTF. CDR3 DNA: TGTGCCTGCAGCGTCCGACAAGATGCTAACTATGGCTACACCTTC.

This sequence joins TRBV6-2 or TRBV6-3 and TRBJ2-2; no clear D gene. Germline V gene lookup returns CDR1 MNHEY and CDR2 SVGEGT. The CDR3 loop spans 11 amino acids. With 5 bases removed from V and 13 bases from J, the gap between germline ends came to 11 bases. The DNA of the CDR3 is TGTGCCAGCAGTGGCGGACGAGGGCTGTTTTTT. This translates into CASSGGRGLFF.

The table lists this clonotype with a few counts. The chain carries TRBV24-1 and TRBJ1-5; D not certain. V lost 5 bases and J lost 0, with 10 bases in between. Germline CDR1 is KGHDR and CDR2 is SFDVKD. The CDR3 covers 15 residues. The CDR3 spells CATSGIQNSNQPQHF. The CDR3 DNA follows: TGTGCCACCAGTGGTATTCAGAATAGCAATCAGCCCCAGCATTTT.

The chain links TRBV2 to TRBJ1-6; no reliable D call. Germline lookup yields CDR1 SNHLY and CDR2 FYNNEI. Trimming shortened V by 7 bases and J by 0 bases, and 13 bases separated the two germline ends. The CDR3 contains 16 residues. CDR3 nucleotide sequence: TGTGCCAGCACAGGATCAGTGGGCTCCTATAATTCACCCCTCCACTTT. Translating gives CASTGSVGSYNSPLHF.

This chain uses TRBV20-1 with TRBJ1-3, with D perhaps matching TRBD1 (6 bases). The CDR3 has 14 residues. From germline, CDR1 is DFQATT and CDR2 SNEGSKA (reference sequence). The ends were cut back, 4 bases at V and 0 bases at J, with 10 bases in the middle. The DNA for the CDR3 is TGCAGTGCTAAGGCAGGGGCCTCTGGAAACACCATATATTTT. It specifies CSAKAGASGNTIYF.

The J gene is TRBJ2-1, the V gene TRBV4-1; D gene ambiguous. V was clipped by 3 bases and J by 4 bases, with 13 bases between them. The CDR3 is 15 residues long. Germline values: CDR1 MGHRA, CDR2 YSYEKL. CDR3 sequence (DNA): TGCGCCAGCAGCCAGGTCGTTGGGCTTTACAATGAGCAGTTCTTC. Translated: CASSQVVGLYNEQFF.

This clonotype was counted between two and nine times. In DNA form, the CDR3 reads TGCGCCAGCAGCCAGTTAAGGGACAGGGGAAATGGCTACACCTTC. This translates into CASSQLRDRGNGYTF. The J gene is TRBJ1-2, the V gene TRBV4-3; 10 nucleotides agree with TRBD1. The CDR3 has 15 amino acids. Looked up from germline, CDR1 is LGHNA and CDR2 is YSLEER. J was trimmed by 6 bases and V by 3 bases; bases with no gene match: 7.

The chain carries TRBV7-9 and TRBJ1-4, with no clear D. In germline, CDR1 is SEHNR, CDR2 FQNEAQ (reference sequence). Trimming stripped 2 bases from V and 8 bases from J, with 12 bases between. There are 14 residues in the CDR3. The CDR3 bases are TGTGCCAGCAGCTTATCGCGGGGTAAAGAAAAACTGTTTTTT. Protein sequence: CASSLSRGKEKLFF.

J is TRBJ1-6 and V is TRBV12-3 or TRBV12-4; D is perhaps TRBD1 (6 bases). V lost 7 bases and J lost 6, with 16 bases in between. There are 15 residues in the CDR3. In nucleotides, the CDR3 is TGTGCCAGCAAACACGGGACACCTCTTAATTCACCCCTCCACTTT. It encodes CASKHGTPLNSPLHF.

This clonotype was detected once. The chain combines TRBV27 with TRBJ2-2, with TRBD1 as a possible D gene (5 bases). This CDR3 is built from 15 residues. Germline loops: CDR1 MNHEY, CDR2 SMNVEV (reference sequence). V lost 4 bases and J 3 bases, leaving 12 bases between the germline ends. DNA of the CDR3: TGTGCCAGCAGTTACCAGGGTGGGCACACCGGGGAGCTGTTTTTT. The encoded protein is CASSYQGGHTGELFF.

This clonotype was seen repeatedly, ten times or more. The chain uses TRBV9 and TRBJ2-5; no clear D. The CDR3 totals 12 residues. V was pared by 3 bases and J by 1 base, with 4 bases between. CDR1 is SGDLS and CDR2 is YYNGEE in the germline V gene. The CDR3 nucleotides read TGTGCCAGCAGCGCGGGCCAAGAGACCCAGTACTTC. This codes for CASSAGQETQYF.

The chain recombines TRBV6-5 with TRBJ2-1; 9 nucleotides match TRBD2. The CDR3 sequence is 16 residues long. Germline CDR1 MNHEY, CDR2 SVGAGI. Trimming took 0 bases from V and 4 from J; bases not matched to a gene: 4. As DNA, the CDR3 is TGTGCCAGCAGTTACTCGGTGGCGGGGGGGTACAATGAGCAGTTCTTC. This gives the protein CASSYSVAGGYNEQFF.

The J gene is TRBJ1-1, the V gene TRBV6-1; the D is unclear. This CDR3 comprises 13 residues. CDR1 and CDR2 from the germline V gene are MNHNS and SASEGT. V gave up 2 bases and J gave up 1 base, with 5 bases separating them. The CDR3 protein is CASSELGNTEAFF. The DNA for the CDR3 is TGTGCCAGCAGTGAACTAGGGAACACTGAAGCTTTCTTT.

This clonotype was seen a few times. This chain uses TRBV20-1 with TRBJ2-5; 9 bases are a match to TRBD1. The J call is doubtful: the DNA matches TRBJ2-7 better. This CDR3 is 13 amino acids long. Germline V gene lookup returns CDR1 DFQATT and CDR2 SNEGSKA (reference sequence). This chain's CDR3 is CSAPGTGIDEQYF. The CDR3 DNA follows: TGCAGTGCTCCCGGGACAGGGATCGACGAGCAGTACTTC.

The V and J genes are TRBV6-2 or TRBV6-3 and TRBJ2-7; TRBD2 agrees at 13 bases. Trimming cost V 2 bases and J 4 bases; bases outside gene matches: 5. Germline V gene sequence: CDR1 MNHEY, CDR2 SVGEGT. This CDR3 comprises 16 residues. The CDR3 spells CASSYLGTSGTYEQYF. The CDR3 nucleotides read TGTGCCAGCAGTTACCTGGGGACTAGCGGGACTTACGAGCAGTACTTC.

The J gene is TRBJ2-1, the V gene TRBV15; D unclear. Trimming took off 7 bases at V and 0 bases at J, with 4 bases between the two ends. The CDR3 covers 12 residues. Germline loops: CDR1 LNHNV, CDR2 YYDKDF (reference sequence). The CDR3 reads CATKSSYNEQFF. The CDR3 coding sequence is TGTGCCACCAAGAGCTCCTACAATGAGCAGTTCTTC.

This sequence joins TRBV4-3 and TRBJ2-3; D call uncertain. V dropped 2 bases and J dropped 1 base, with 16 bases sitting between them. The CDR3 has 17 amino acids. Germline V gives CDR1 LGHNA, CDR2 YSLEER. The CDR3 DNA reads as TGCGCCAGCAGCCAAACTCCCCCGGGCTTCGGCACAGATACGCAGTATTTT. It is translated as CASSQTPPGFGTDTQYF.

The chain links TRBV4-2 to TRBJ2-7, with 7 bases fitting TRBD2. This CDR3 spans 17 amino acids. Unmatched junction bases numbered 16, after V lost 1 base and J lost 7 bases. CDR1 is LGHNA and CDR2 is YNFKEQ in the germline V gene. CDR3 sequence: CASSQVSGPLPLNEQYF. CDR3 in DNA: TGTGCCAGCAGCCAAGTTAGCGGGCCCCTTCCCCTTAATGAGCAGTACTTC.

This clonotype came up a few times. The CDR3 spells CRRHGTGQPRTYEQYF. The CDR3 DNA is TGCAGAAGACACGGAACGGGACAGCCCCGGACCTACGAGCAGTACTTC. The chain carries TRBV20-1 and TRBJ2-7; 7 bases agree with TRBD1. CDR3 length: 16 amino acids. Germline CDR1 is DFQATT and CDR2 is SNEGSKA (reference sequence).

The sample holds a few counts of this clonotype. This chain joins TRBV19 and TRBJ2-6; no reliable D call. Germline loops: CDR1 LNHDA, CDR2 SQIVND (reference sequence). The germline V and J ends were trimmed by 8 bases and 6 bases, with 2 bases remaining between them. CDR3 length: 10 amino acids. CDR3 bases: TGTGCCAGTTCGGCCAACGTCCTGACTTTC. It yields the protein CASSANVLTF.

This chain joins TRBV6-6 and TRBJ2-1; TRBD2 is a possible D gene (5 bases). V was pared by 8 bases and J by 8 bases, with 16 bases between. Germline V gene lookup returns CDR1 MNHNY and CDR2 SVGAGI (reference sequence). The CDR3 length is 13 residues. The CDR3 protein is CASSRGGWDEQFF. The CDR3 DNA follows: TGTGCCAGCTCTCGAGGCGGGTGGGATGAGCAGTTCTTC.

This chain links TRBV6-5 with TRBJ2-5; 10 nucleotides match TRBD2. This CDR3 contains 15 residues. CDR1 and CDR2 (germline): MNHEY, SVGAGI. V lost 6 bases to trimming and J lost 6 bases; unmatched junction nucleotides: 10. The CDR3: CASSLLAGDTKTQYF. CDR3 coding DNA: TGTGCCAGCAGCCTTCTAGCGGGGGACACAAAGACCCAGTACTTC.

The chain joins TRBV6-1 to TRBJ2-1; TRBD2 matches 11 bases. Trimming at V came to 6 bases and at J to 0 bases, leaving 22 bases not matched to a gene. This CDR3 has 22 amino acids. Germline V gene data show CDR1 as MNHNS and CDR2 as SASEGT. The CDR3, as DNA: TGTGCCAGCAGCGCAGGACTAGCGGGCTTCTATCCCCTACTCAGCTCCTACAATGAGCAGTTCTTC. It yields the protein CASSAGLAGFYPLLSSYNEQFF.

This clonotype was seen only a few times. The chain carries TRBV21-1 and TRBJ2-1. TRBV21-1 is a pseudogene segment. This CDR3 is 14 amino acids long. The CDR3 DNA follows: TGTGCCAGCAGCAATAGTTTGAACTACAATGAGCAGTTCTTC. Protein sequence: CASSNSLNYNEQFF.

The chain links TRBV12-3 or TRBV12-4 to TRBJ2-3, with TRBD2 as a possible D gene (5 bases). The CDR3 has 16 amino acids. V lost 8 bases to trimming and J lost 4 bases, with 22 bases between them. CDR3 in DNA: TGTGCCAGCGGACTTCGAATGCGAGCGATCGCAGATACGCAGTATTTT. This sequence encodes CASGLRMRAIADTQYF.

This clonotype has only a few counts. V gene TRBV5-1 combines with J gene TRBJ1-2; D gene uncertain. Trimming took 4 bases from V and 4 from J, leaving 11 bases between them. Germline CDR1 is SGHRS and CDR2 is YFSETQ. This CDR3 has 13 residues. The CDR3 protein is CASSLGFSYGYTF. The DNA for the CDR3 is TGCGCCAGCAGCCTGGGGTTTTCCTATGGCTACACCTTC.

This chain uses TRBV4-3 with TRBJ2-6; a weak D match, TRBD2 (6 bases). The ends were cut back, 2 bases at V and 7 bases at J, with 15 bases in the middle. CDR3 size: 16 residues. In germline, CDR1 is LGHNA, CDR2 YSLEER. CDR3 loop: CASSQLRGYIANVLTF. CDR3 coding DNA: TGCGCCAGCAGCCAATTGCGGGGCTATATAGCCAACGTCCTGACTTTC.

This clonotype was seen a few times. The rearrangement joins TRBV2 to TRBJ1-4; D is possibly TRBD1 (5 bases). V lost 6 bases and J 8 bases, leaving 13 bases between the germline ends. The CDR3 is 13 residues long. CDR1 and CDR2 from the germline V gene are SNHLY and FYNNEI. Here the CDR3 reads CASSQGVDEKLFF. Written as DNA, the CDR3 is TGTGCCAGCAGCCAGGGAGTAGACGAAAAACTGTTTTTT. The full variable domain, in which reference TRBV2 and TRBJ1-4 provide the parts outside the CDR3, is EPEVTQTPSHQVTQMGQEVILRCVPISNHLYFYWYRQILGQKVEFLVSFYNNEISEKSEIFDDQFSVERPDGSNFTLKIRSTKLEDSAMYFCASSQGVDEKLFFGSGTQLSVL.

The genes are TRBV20-1 and TRBJ2-5; 7 bases are a match to TRBD1. CDR1 is DFQATT and CDR2 is SNEGSKA in the germline V gene (reference sequence). J was trimmed by 11 bases and V by 6 bases; bases with no gene match: 12. The CDR3 spans 12 residues. The CDR3 loop reads CSAPAGGREQYF. The CDR3 DNA reads TGCAGTGCCCCAGCAGGGGGTAGGGAGCAGTACTTC.